The 9 T cell receptor beta chains given below trace back to one sample, sequenced in a study of T-cell reconstitution after alpha-beta-depleted transplantation in children. This sample's TCRbeta library carried unique molecular identifier barcodes. TCRdb processed the PCR reads anew with MiXCR; each CDR3 protein has one entry. The sample shows nearly 400,000 distinct CDR3 sequences, around 20% of them seen only once. The specimen comprised PBMCs from the stem cell graft donor, sampled from the stem cell graft. The receptors derive from a human donor who donated a stem cell graft to a child with acute myeloid leukemia.

This chain joins TRBV6-5 and TRBJ2-1; 9 bases match TRBD1. The trim removed 2 bases at V and 3 bases at J, leaving 2 bases unmatched. This CDR3 has 15 amino acids. Per germline, CDR1 MNHEY and CDR2 SVGAGI. CDR3 nucleotide sequence: TGTGCCAGCAGTTACGGACAGGGGATCTACAATGAGCAGTTCTTC. Amino acid sequence: CASSYGQGIYNEQFF.

This clonotype was found many times. The chain links TRBV6-5 to TRBJ2-5; 10 positions agree with TRBD2. Per germline, CDR1 MNHEY and CDR2 SVGAGI. There are 16 residues in the CDR3. The J segment lost 1 base and the V segment lost 2 bases, leaving 4 bases of the junction unmatched. Here the CDR3 reads CASSYDWTSGQETQYF. As DNA, the CDR3 is TGTGCCAGCAGTTACGACTGGACTAGCGGCCAAGAGACCCAGTACTTC.

This clonotype was found a few times. The V call is TRBV6-1, the J call TRBJ1-1; 7 bases match TRBD1. Trimming at V came to 11 bases and at J to 4 bases, leaving 10 bases not matched to a gene. This CDR3 contains 13 residues. Germline values: CDR1 MNHNS, CDR2 SASEGT. The CDR3: CAGKQGPGTEAFF. The CDR3 region has the DNA TGTGCCGGAAAACAGGGGCCCGGCACTGAAGCTTTCTTT.

The chain uses TRBV30 and TRBJ1-2, with TRBD1 as a possible D gene (5 bases). V gave up 1 base and J gave up 0 bases, with 9 bases separating them. The CDR3 has 14 residues. Germline V lookup: CDR1 GTSNPN, CDR2 SVGIG (reference sequence). CDR3 sequence: CAWSEGAPNYGYTF. CDR3 DNA: TGTGCCTGGAGTGAAGGGGCCCCTAACTATGGCTACACCTTC.

V gene TRBV27 combines with J gene TRBJ2-1; 7 nucleotides agree with TRBD2. Per germline, CDR1 MNHEY and CDR2 SMNVEV (reference sequence). J was trimmed by 12 bases and V by 3 bases; bases with no gene match: 2. The CDR3 totals 11 residues. CDR3 in DNA: TGTGCCAGCAGTTTCGGCGGGAGGCAGTTCTTC. Translated, it gives CASSFGGRQFF.

The chain joins TRBV29-1 to TRBJ1-1; D not resolved. The CDR3 is 14 amino acids. Trimming stripped 7 bases from V and 1 base from J, with 16 bases between. Germline CDR1 and CDR2: SQVTM and ANQGSEA. The CDR3 nucleotides read TGCAGCGCCCCCGGTTGGGATTCGAACACTGAAGCTTTCTTT. As protein: CSAPGWDSNTEAFF.

The chain joins TRBV4-1 to TRBJ2-7; D not certain. CDR1 MGHRA and CDR2 YSYEKL come from the germline V gene. The germline V and J ends were trimmed by 2 bases and 3 bases, with 14 bases remaining between them. The CDR3 length is 15 residues. This chain's CDR3 is CASSQSLPTYYEQYF. The DNA of the CDR3 is TGCGCCAGCAGCCAATCTCTGCCGACTTACTACGAGCAGTACTTC.

V is TRBV5-1 and J is TRBJ2-1; 8 bases align to TRBD2. V was clipped by 5 bases and J by 8 bases; unmatched bases: 9. This CDR3 contains 14 residues. The V gene's germline CDR1 is SGHRS and CDR2 YFSETQ. In nucleotides, the CDR3 is TGCGCCAGCAGGGAGGGTAGCGGGATCGATGAGCAGTTCTTC. Amino acid sequence: CASREGSGIDEQFF. The full variable domain, rest sourced from reference TRBV5-1 and TRBJ2-1, is KAGVTQTPRYLIKTRGQQVTLSCSPISGHRSVSWYQQTPGQGLQFLFEYFSETQRNKGNFPGRFSGRQFSNSRSEMNVSTLELGDSALYLCASREGSGIDEQFFGPGTRLTVL.

This clonotype occurred many times. V is TRBV12-3 or TRBV12-4 and J is TRBJ1-1; D is unclear. With 3 bases removed from V and 1 base from J, the gap between germline ends came to 9 bases. There are 14 residues in the CDR3. The CDR3 coding sequence is TGTGCCAGCAGTTTCGCTACAGCGAACACTGAAGCTTTCTTT. Its translation is CASSFATANTEAFF.